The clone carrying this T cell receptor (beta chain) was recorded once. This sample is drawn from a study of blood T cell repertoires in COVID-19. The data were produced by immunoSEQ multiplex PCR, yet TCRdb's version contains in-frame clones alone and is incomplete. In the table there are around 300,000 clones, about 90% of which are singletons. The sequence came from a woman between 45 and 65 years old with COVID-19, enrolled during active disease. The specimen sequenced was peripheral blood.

CDR3 nucleotides: TGTGCCAGCAGCTTGGGACGGGAGCAGGGAGAGACCCAGTACTTC. This translates into CASSLGREQGETQYF. The chain couples TRBV5-4 to TRBJ2-5; weak D call: TRBD2 (6 bases). CDR3 length: 15 amino acids. Trimming stripped 0 bases from V and 4 bases from J, with 13 bases between. Germline V lookup: CDR1 SGHNT, CDR2 YYREEE (reference sequence).